This T cell receptor beta chain was recorded in a study of graft-versus-host responses after intestinal transplantation. Study results and caveats: Ileal or blood samples showed some GvH clones first, and such clones were also found in recipient marrow.

The germline V and J ends were trimmed by 1 base and 2 bases, with 8 bases remaining between them. Germline V gene sequence: CDR1 MNHNY, CDR2 SVGAGI (reference sequence). This CDR3 comprises 14 residues. The assay was immunoSEQ multiplex PCR, and TCRdb's table has in-frame clones only and misses some. Seen here are around 8,400 clones, around 74% observed once, and the top ten hold roughly a third. This clone was seen only a few times. As yet, its antigen is unknown. The same CDR3 also results from other DNA sequences found in this sample. Processing of graft tissue released intraepithelial and lamina propria lymphocytes.

The chain combines TRBV6-6 with TRBJ2-5; possible D gene TRBD2, 5 bases. The clonotype was recovered from a human patient who received an intestinal transplant, so some T cells may come from the graft donor. The sequenced sample was ileum tissue, obtained approximately 490 days after intestinal transplant. CDR3 bases: TGTGCCAGCAGTTACTTTGGAGGACAAGAGACCCAGTACTTC. As protein: CASSYFGGQETQYF.